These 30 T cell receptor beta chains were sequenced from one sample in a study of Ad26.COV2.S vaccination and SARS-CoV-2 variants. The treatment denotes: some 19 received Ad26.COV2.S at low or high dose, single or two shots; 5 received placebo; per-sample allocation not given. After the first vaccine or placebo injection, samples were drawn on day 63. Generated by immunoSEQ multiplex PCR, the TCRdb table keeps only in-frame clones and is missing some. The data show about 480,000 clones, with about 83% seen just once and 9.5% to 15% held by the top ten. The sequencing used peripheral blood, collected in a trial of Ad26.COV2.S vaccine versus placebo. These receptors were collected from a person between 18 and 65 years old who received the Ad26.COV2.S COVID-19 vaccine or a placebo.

The CDR3 DNA is TGTGCCAGCAGTAGCAGGGTGAGCGGCTACACCTTC. Protein sequence: CASSSRVSGYTF. This chain joins TRBV2 and TRBJ1-2; weak D call: TRBD1 (5 bases). V was trimmed by 5 bases and J by 8 bases, leaving 12 bases between them. This CDR3 region has 12 residues. CDR1 and CDR2 from the germline V gene are SNHLY and FYNNEI. Full variable domain (missing parts from reference TRBV2 and TRBJ1-2): EPEVTQTPSHQVTQMGQEVILRCVPISNHLYFYWYRQILGQKVEFLVSFYNNEISEKSEIFDDQFSVERPDGSNFTLKIRSTKLEDSAMYFCASSSRVSGYTFGSGTRLTVV.

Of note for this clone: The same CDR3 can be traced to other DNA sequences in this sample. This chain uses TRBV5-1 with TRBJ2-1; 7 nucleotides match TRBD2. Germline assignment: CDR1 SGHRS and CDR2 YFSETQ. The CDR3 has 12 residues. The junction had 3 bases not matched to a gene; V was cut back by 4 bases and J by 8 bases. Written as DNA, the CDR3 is TGCGCCAGCAGCCTCGGACTAGATGAGCAGTTCTTC. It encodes CASSLGLDEQFF.

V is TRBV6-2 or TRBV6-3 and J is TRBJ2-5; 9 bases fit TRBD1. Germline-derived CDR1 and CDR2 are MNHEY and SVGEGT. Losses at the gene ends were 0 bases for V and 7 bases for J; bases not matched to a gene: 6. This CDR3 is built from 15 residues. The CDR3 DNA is TGTGCCAGCAGTTACTCCGGACAGGGGATGCTGACCCAGTACTTC. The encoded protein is CASSYSGQGMLTQYF.

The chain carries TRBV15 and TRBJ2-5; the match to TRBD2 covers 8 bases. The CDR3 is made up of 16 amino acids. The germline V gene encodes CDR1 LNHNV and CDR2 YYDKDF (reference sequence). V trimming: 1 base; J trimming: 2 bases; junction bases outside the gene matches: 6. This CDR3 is CATSRATSGQQETQYF. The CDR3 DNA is TGTGCCACCAGCAGAGCAACTAGCGGTCAACAAGAGACCCAGTACTTC. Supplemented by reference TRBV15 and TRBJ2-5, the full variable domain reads DAMVIQNPRYQVTQFGKPVTLSCSQTLNHNVMYWYQQKSSQAPKLLFHYYDKDFNNEADTPDNFQSRRPNTSFCFLDIRSPGLGDTAMYLCATSRATSGQQETQYFGPGTRLLVL.

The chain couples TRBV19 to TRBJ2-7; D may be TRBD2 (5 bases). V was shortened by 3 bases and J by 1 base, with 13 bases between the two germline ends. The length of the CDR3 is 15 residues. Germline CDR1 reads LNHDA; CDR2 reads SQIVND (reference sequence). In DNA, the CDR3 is TGTGCCAGTAGTATTAGTTGGGAGAGGTCCTACGAGCAGTACTTC. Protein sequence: CASSISWERSYEQYF.

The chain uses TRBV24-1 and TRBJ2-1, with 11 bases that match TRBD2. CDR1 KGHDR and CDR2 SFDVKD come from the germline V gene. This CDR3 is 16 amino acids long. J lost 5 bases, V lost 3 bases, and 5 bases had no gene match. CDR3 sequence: CATSDRLAGGDNEQFF. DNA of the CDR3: TGTGCCACCAGTGATCGGCTAGCGGGAGGCGACAATGAGCAGTTCTTC.

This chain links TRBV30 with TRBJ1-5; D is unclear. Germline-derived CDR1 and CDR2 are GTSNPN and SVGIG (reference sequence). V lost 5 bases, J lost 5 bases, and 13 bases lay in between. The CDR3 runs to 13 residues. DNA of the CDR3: TGTGCCTGGGGGTTGGGCCTTTATCAGCCCCAGCATTTT. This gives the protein CAWGLGLYQPQHF.

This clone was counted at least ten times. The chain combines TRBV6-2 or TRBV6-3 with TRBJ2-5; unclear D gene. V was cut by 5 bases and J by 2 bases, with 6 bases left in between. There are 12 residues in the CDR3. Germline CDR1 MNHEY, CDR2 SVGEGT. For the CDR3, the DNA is TGTGCCAGCAGTGCCTCACAAGAGACCCAGTACTTC. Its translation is CASSASQETQYF.

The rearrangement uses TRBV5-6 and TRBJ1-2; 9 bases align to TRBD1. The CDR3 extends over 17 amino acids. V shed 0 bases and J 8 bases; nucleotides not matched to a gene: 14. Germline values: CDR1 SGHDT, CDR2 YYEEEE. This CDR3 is CASSLEVDRGSARGYTF. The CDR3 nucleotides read TGTGCCAGCAGCTTGGAGGTGGACAGGGGTTCTGCAAGAGGCTACACCTTC.

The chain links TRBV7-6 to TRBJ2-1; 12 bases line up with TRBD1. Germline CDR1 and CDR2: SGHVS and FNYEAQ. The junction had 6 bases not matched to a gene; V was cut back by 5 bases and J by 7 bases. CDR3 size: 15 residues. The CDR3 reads CASSPPGQGANEQFF. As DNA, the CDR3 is TGTGCCAGCAGCCCGCCGGGACAGGGGGCAAATGAGCAGTTCTTC.

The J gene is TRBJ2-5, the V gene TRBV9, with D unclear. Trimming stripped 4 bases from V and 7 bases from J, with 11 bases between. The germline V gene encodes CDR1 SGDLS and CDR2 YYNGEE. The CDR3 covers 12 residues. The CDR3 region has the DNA TGTGCCAGCAGCCAAATTTCGGGGACCCAGTACTTC. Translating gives CASSQISGTQYF.

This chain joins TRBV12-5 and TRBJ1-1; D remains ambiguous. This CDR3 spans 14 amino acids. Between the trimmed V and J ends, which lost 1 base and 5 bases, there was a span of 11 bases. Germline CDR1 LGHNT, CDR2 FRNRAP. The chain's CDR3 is CASGLAPGVTEAFF. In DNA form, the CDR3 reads TGTGCTAGTGGTTTGGCCCCCGGGGTTACTGAAGCTTTCTTT.

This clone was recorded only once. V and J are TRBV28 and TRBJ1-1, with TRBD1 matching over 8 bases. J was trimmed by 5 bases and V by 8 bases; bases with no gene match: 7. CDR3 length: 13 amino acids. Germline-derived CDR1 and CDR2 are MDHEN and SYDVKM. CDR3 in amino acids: CASGQGYGTEAFF. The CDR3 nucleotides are TGTGCCAGCGGACAGGGATATGGGACTGAAGCTTTCTTT.

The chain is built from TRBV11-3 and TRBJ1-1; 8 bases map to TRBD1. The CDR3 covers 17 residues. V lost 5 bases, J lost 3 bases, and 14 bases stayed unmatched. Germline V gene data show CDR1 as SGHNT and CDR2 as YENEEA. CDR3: CASSAKDREGTDTEAFF. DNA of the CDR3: TGTGCCAGCAGCGCCAAGGACAGGGAAGGGACTGACACTGAAGCTTTCTTT.

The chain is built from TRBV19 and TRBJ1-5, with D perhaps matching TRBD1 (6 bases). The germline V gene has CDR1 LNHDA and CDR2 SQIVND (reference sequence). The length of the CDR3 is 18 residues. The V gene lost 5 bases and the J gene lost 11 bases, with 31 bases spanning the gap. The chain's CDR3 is CASSFRAGQGKGGGAQHF. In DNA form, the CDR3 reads TGTGCCAGTAGTTTCCGAGCCGGTCAGGGGAAAGGGGGAGGGGCCCAGCATTTT.

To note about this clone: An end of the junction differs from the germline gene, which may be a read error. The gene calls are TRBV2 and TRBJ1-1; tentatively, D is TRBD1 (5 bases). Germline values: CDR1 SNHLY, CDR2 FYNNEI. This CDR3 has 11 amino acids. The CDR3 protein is CASTEQVEAFF. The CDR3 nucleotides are TGTGCCAGCACTGAACAGGTTGAAGCTTTCTTT.

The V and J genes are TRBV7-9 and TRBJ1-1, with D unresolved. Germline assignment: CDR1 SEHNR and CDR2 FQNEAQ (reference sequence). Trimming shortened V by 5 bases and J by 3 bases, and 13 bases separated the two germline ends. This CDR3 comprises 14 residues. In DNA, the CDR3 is TGTGCCAGCAGCCAGATCCCCGAGGACACTGAAGCTTTCTTT. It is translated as CASSQIPEDTEAFF.

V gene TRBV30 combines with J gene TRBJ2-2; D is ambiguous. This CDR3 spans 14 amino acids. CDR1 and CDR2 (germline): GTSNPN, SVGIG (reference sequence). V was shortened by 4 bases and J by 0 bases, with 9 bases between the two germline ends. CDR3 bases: TGTGCCTGGAAATCCAGAACGAACACCGGGGAGCTGTTTTTT. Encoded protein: CAWKSRTNTGELFF.

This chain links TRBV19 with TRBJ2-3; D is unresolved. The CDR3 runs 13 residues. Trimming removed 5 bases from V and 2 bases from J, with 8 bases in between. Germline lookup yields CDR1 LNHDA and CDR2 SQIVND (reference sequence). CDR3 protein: CASSVGLTDTQYF. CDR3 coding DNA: TGTGCCAGTAGTGTGGGCCTCACAGATACGCAGTATTTT. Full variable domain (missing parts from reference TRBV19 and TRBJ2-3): DGGITQSPKYLFRKEGQNVTLSCEQNLNHDAMYWYRQDPGQGLRLIYYSQIVNDFQKGDIAEGYSVSREKKESFPLTVTSAQKNPTAFYLCASSVGLTDTQYFGPGTRLTVL.

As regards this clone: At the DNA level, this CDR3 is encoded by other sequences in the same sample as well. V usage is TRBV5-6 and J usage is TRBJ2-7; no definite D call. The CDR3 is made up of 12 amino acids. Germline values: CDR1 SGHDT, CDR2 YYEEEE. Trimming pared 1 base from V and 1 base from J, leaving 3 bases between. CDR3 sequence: CASSLRSYEQYF. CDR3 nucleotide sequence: TGTGCCAGCAGCTTGAGGTCCTACGAGCAGTACTTC.

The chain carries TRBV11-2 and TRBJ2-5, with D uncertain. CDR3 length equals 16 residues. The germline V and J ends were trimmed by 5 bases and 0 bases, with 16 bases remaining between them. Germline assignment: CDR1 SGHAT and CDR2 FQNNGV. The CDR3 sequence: CASSQIPGPHQETQYF. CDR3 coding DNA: TGTGCCAGCAGCCAAATCCCCGGGCCGCACCAAGAGACCCAGTACTTC.

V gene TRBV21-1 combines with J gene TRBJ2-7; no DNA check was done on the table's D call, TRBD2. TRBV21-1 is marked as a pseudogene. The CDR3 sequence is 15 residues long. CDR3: CASREKREKPYEQYF. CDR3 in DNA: TGTGCCAGCAGAGAGAAGCGGGAGAAGCCATACGAGCAGTACTTC.

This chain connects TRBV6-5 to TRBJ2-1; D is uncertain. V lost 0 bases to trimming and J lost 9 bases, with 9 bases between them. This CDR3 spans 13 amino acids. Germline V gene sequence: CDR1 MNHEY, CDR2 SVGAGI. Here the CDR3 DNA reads TGTGCCAGCAGTTACTCCAAGGCGGTTGAGCAGTTCTTC. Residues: CASSYSKAVEQFF.

CDR3 coding DNA: TGTGCCTGGACTAATTGGGACTTCTATGGCTACACCTTC. It is translated as CAWTNWDFYGYTF. The rearrangement links TRBV30 to TRBJ1-2, with a weak D call TRBD1 (5 bases). Germline assignment: CDR1 GTSNPN and CDR2 SVGIG (reference sequence). The CDR3 has 13 residues. Trimming took 4 bases from V and 4 from J, leaving 13 bases between them.

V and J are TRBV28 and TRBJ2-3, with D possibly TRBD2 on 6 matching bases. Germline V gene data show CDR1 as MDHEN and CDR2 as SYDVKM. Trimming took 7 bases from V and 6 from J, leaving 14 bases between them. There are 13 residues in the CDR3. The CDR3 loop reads CASIEGSGDTQYF. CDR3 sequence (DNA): TGTGCCAGCATCGAGGGAAGCGGGGATACGCAGTATTTT.

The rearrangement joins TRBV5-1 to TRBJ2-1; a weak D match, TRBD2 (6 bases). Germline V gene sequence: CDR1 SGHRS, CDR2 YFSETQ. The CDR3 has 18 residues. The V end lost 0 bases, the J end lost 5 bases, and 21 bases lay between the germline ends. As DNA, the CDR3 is TGCGCCAGCAGCTTGGGAGGTCTTAGCGGTCGGGCGCACAATGAGCAGTTCTTC. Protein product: CASSLGGLSGRAHNEQFF.

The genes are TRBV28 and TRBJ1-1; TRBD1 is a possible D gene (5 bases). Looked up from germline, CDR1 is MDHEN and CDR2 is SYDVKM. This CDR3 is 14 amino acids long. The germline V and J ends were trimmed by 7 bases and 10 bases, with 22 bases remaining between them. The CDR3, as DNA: TGTGCCAGCAACGCCCCCCCCCTCCAGGGTGCAGCTTTCTTT. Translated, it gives CASNAPPLQGAAFF.

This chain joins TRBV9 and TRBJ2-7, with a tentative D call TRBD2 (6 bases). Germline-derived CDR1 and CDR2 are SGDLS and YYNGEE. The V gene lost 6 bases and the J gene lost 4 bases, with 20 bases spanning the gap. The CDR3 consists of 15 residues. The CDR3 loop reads CASNMGLGGIYEQYF. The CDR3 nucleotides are TGTGCCAGCAACATGGGTCTTGGCGGGATATACGAGCAGTACTTC.

CDR3 in amino acids: CASRQTTYEQYF. The DNA for the CDR3 is TGTGCCAGCAGACAGACAACCTACGAGCAGTACTTC. This sequence joins TRBV28 and TRBJ2-7; D ambiguous. The V end lost 6 bases, the J end lost 2 bases, and 8 bases lay between the germline ends. In germline, CDR1 is MDHEN, CDR2 SYDVKM. The CDR3 is 12 residues long.

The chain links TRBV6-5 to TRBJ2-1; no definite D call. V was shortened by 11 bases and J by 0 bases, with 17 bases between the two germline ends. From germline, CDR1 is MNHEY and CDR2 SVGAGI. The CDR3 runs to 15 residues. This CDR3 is CAPHRTRSSYNEQFF. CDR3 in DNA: TGTGCCCCCCACCGGACGAGGAGCTCCTACAATGAGCAGTTCTTC.